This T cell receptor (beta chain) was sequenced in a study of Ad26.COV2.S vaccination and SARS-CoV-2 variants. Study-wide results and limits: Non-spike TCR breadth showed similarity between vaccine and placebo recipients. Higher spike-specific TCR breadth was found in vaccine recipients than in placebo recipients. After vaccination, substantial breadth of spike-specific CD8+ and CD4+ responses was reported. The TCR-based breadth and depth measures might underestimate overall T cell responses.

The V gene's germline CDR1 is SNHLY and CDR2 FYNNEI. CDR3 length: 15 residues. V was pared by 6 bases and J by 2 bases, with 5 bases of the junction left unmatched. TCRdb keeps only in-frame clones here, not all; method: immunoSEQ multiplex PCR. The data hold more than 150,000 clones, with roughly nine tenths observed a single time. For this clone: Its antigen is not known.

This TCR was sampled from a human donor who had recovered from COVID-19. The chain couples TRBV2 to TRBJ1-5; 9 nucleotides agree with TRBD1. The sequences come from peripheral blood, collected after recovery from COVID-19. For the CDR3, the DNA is TGTGCCAGCAGGGGGACAGGGACGGGCAATCAGCCCCAGCATTTT. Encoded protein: CASRGTGTGNQPQHF.